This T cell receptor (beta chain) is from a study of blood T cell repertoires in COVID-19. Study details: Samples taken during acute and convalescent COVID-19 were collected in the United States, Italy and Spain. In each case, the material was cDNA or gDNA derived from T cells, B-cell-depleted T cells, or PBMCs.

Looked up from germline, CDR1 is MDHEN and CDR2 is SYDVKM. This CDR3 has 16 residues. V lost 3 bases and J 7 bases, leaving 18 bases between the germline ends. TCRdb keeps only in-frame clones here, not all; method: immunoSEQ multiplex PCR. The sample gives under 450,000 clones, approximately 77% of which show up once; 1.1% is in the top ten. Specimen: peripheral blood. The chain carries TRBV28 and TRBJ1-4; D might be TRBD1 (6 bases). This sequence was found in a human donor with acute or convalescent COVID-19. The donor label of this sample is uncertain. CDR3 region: CASSLGFQGSVEKLFF. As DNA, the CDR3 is TGTGCCAGCAGTTTGGGATTCCAGGGGAGTGTTGAAAAACTGTTTTTT.